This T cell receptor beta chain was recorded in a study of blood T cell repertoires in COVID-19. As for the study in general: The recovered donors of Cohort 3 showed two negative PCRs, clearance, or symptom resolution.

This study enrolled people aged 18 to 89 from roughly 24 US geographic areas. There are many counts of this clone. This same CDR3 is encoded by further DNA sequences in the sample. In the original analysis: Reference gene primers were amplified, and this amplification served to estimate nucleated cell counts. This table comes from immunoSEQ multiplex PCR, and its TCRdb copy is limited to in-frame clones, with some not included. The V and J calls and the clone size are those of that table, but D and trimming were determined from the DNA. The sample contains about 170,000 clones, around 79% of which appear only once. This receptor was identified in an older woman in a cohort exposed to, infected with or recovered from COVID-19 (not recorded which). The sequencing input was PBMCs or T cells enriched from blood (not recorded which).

The CDR3 bases are TGCGCCAGCAGCAGGTTGGGACAGTCGGGTTATGGCTACACCTTC. Amino acids: CASSRLGQSGYGYTF. The chain uses TRBV5-1 and TRBJ1-2, with 7 positions matching TRBD1. This CDR3 contains 15 residues. Germline lookup yields CDR1 SGHRS and CDR2 YFSETQ. V was clipped by 4 bases and J by 5 bases; unmatched bases: 11.